This T cell receptor (beta chain) comes out of a study of T cell changes during pregnancy in multiple sclerosis. Germline values: CDR1 KGHSH, CDR2 LQKENI. Trimming took 0 bases from V and 4 from J, leaving 16 bases between them. This CDR3 spans 16 amino acids. The repertoire was sequenced with immunoSEQ multiplex PCR; TCRdb's copy has only in-frame clones and lacks some. The repertoire holds tens of thousands of clones, with just under 90% as singletons. The clonotype originates from a female donor with multiple sclerosis, enrolled in a pregnancy study. The sample consisted of CD4+ T cells from peripheral blood mononuclear cells, taken in the first trimester of pregnancy. The chain recombines TRBV18 with TRBJ2-7; maybe TRBD2 (6 bases). CDR3 amino acids: CASSPPEGTYRYEQYF. For the CDR3, the DNA is TGTGCCAGCTCACCACCGGAGGGAACCTACCGGTACGAGCAGTACTTC.